Below, 22 T cell receptor beta chains from the same sample are listed, as sequenced in a study of regulatory T cells in long-lasting Graves disease. Assembly of TCR beta libraries relied on iRepertoire HTBI primers together with Arm-PCR of CDR3 regions. TCRdb reprocessed the multiplex PCR reads via MiXCR and lists one record per CDR3 protein. The sample has roughly 300,000 distinct CDR3 sequences; 22% are singletons. Time point of the sample: persistent/refractory GD, antithyroid drugs over 5 years with positive TRAb. PBMC RNA was the source of the TCR library. This specimen was peripheral blood mononuclear cells (PBMCs), taken when the disease was refractory, from a patient treated with antithyroid drugs. The receptors were sampled from a female donor with Graves disease.

This clonotype has a count of ten or more. The rearrangement joins TRBV7-8 to TRBJ1-6; D not resolved. The V and J ends lost 6 bases and 8 bases respectively, with 8 bases between them. Germline CDR1 SGHVS, CDR2 FQNEAQ. The CDR3 is 12 residues long. The CDR3 DNA sequence: TGTGCCAGCAGTCCGCCCGATTCACCCCTCCACTTT. It translates to CASSPPDSPLHF.

This clonotype was seen repeatedly, ten times or more. V and J are TRBV28 and TRBJ1-1; TRBD1 is a possible D gene (6 bases). Germline V gene data show CDR1 as MDHEN and CDR2 as SYDVKM. The germline V and J ends were trimmed by 4 bases and 4 bases, with 13 bases remaining between them. The CDR3 loop spans 14 amino acids. CDR3 nucleotides: TGTGCCAGCAGTTACGAGGGGGGGGGCACTGAAGCTTTCTTT. Its translation: CASSYEGGGTEAFF.

The chain recombines TRBV28 with TRBJ2-1; possibly TRBD1 for D (6 bases). This CDR3 is 13 amino acids long. V lost 6 bases and J 4 bases, leaving 10 bases between the germline ends. CDR1 is MDHEN, CDR2 SYDVKM, per germline. The CDR3 protein is CASRVQGYNEQFF. Here the CDR3 DNA reads TGTGCCAGCAGGGTACAGGGATACAATGAGCAGTTCTTC.

CDR3 loop: CASSRPGTSVETQYF. CDR3 DNA: TGTGCCAGCAGCCGGCCCGGGACTAGCGTTGAGACCCAGTACTTC. The genes are TRBV4-2 and TRBJ2-5, with 10 nucleotides matching TRBD2. CDR1 and CDR2 from the germline V gene are LGHNA and YNFKEQ. The CDR3 covers 15 residues. J lost 5 bases, V lost 4 bases, and 7 bases had no gene match.

This clonotype was observed many times. The chain employs TRBV28 and TRBJ1-5, with D maybe TRBD1 (6 bases). Trimming shortened V by 6 bases and J by 1 base, and 16 bases separated the two germline ends. The V gene's germline CDR1 is MDHEN and CDR2 SYDVKM. The CDR3 spans 16 residues. CDR3 nucleotide sequence: TGTGCCAGCAGCCTCCTAGGGGGGGCAAGCAATCAGCCCCAGCATTTT. Its translation: CASSLLGGASNQPQHF.

The rearrangement joins TRBV15 to TRBJ2-7; 7 nucleotides agree with TRBD2. This CDR3 is built from 13 residues. The V and J ends lost 5 bases and 3 bases, in that order; junction bases with no gene match: 4. Germline V gene sequence: CDR1 LNHNV, CDR2 YYDKDF (reference sequence). The CDR3 nucleotides are TGTGCCACCAGCCGGAGCGGGATCTACGAGCAGTACTTC. It yields the protein CATSRSGIYEQYF.

This clonotype was observed a few times. The chain carries TRBV6-1 and TRBJ2-4; 7 bases map to TRBD1. Germline lookup yields CDR1 MNHNS and CDR2 SASEGT. J gave up 9 bases and V 7 bases, and 9 bases lay outside the gene matches. The CDR3 has 13 residues. CDR3 loop: CASKGIPGGIQYF. In nucleotides, the CDR3 is TGTGCCAGCAAGGGGATCCCAGGGGGCATTCAGTACTTC.

The rearrangement joins TRBV20-1 to TRBJ2-7; D tentatively reads TRBD1 or TRBD2 (6 bases each). The germline V and J ends were trimmed by 6 bases and 1 base, with 10 bases remaining between them. The CDR3 runs 12 residues. CDR1 and CDR2 from the germline V gene are DFQATT and SNEGSKA (reference sequence). The CDR3 reads CSAGGRSYEQYF. CDR3 bases: TGCAGTGCCGGGGGCAGGTCCTACGAGCAGTACTTC.

This sequence joins TRBV10-3 and TRBJ2-3; a possible D gene is TRBD2 (5 bases). Germline CDR1 reads ENHRY; CDR2 reads SYGVKD. The CDR3 runs to 18 residues. The ends were cut back, 4 bases at V and 2 bases at J, with 22 bases in the middle. The CDR3 DNA follows: TGTGCCATCAGTGGGCCAGACTCGGAGGATAGCATCACAGATACGCAGTATTTT. It codes for CAISGPDSEDSITDTQYF.

This clonotype was recorded a few times. A much larger clone lies a single base off, so this may be a read error. The V gene is TRBV12-3 or TRBV12-4, the J gene TRBJ2-7; possibly TRBD2 for D (6 bases). The CDR3 spans 15 residues. V dropped 3 bases and J dropped 0 bases, with 12 bases sitting between them. CDR3 in DNA: TGTGCCAGCAGTTTCGGCGGGACCCACTCCTACGAGCAGTACGTC. Amino acid sequence: CASSFGGTHSYEQYV.

Ten or more counts support this clonotype. The CDR3 here is CASSLKGSDYGYTF. The CDR3 nucleotides read TGTGCCAGCAGTTTAAAGGGGAGTGACTATGGCTACACCTTC. The V and J genes are TRBV28 and TRBJ1-2, with TRBD1 as a possible D gene (5 bases). The CDR3 has 14 amino acids. The germline V gene encodes CDR1 MDHEN and CDR2 SYDVKM. The ends were cut back, 2 bases at V and 3 bases at J, with 10 bases in the middle.

The V and J genes are TRBV24-1 and TRBJ2-2, with TRBD2 identical over 9 bases. CDR1 is KGHDR and CDR2 is SFDVKD in the germline V gene. This CDR3 is 15 amino acids long. With V trimmed by 4 bases and J by 5 bases, 4 bases remained unmatched. The CDR3 region is CATSDPSGRTGELFF. CDR3 nucleotide sequence: TGTGCCACCAGTGACCCAAGCGGGAGGACCGGGGAGCTGTTTTTT.

The chain carries TRBV20-1 and TRBJ2-3, with 9 nucleotides matching TRBD2. This CDR3 has 14 amino acids. V was clipped by 5 bases and J by 6 bases; unmatched bases: 9. Germline V gene data show CDR1 as DFQATT and CDR2 as SNEGSKA (reference sequence). CDR3 region: CSARLLAGPDTQYF. In DNA form, the CDR3 reads TGCAGTGCTCGTCTCCTAGCGGGACCGGATACGCAGTATTTT.

In this sample, this clonotype turned up a few times. This chain's CDR3 is CASIQQGRETQYF. For the CDR3, the DNA is TGTGCCAGCATCCAACAGGGTAGAGAGACCCAGTACTTC. The rearrangement links TRBV5-5 to TRBJ2-5; a possible D gene is TRBD1 (6 bases). The CDR3 covers 13 residues. The germline V and J ends were trimmed by 6 bases and 4 bases, with 13 bases remaining between them. In germline, CDR1 is SGHKS, CDR2 YYEKEE (reference sequence). The complete variable domain, with remaining parts taken from reference TRBV5-5 and TRBJ2-5, reads DAGVTQSPTHLIKTRGQQVTLRCSPISGHKSVSWYQQVLGQGPQFIFQYYEKEERGRGNFPDRFSARQFPNYSSELNVNALLLGDSALYLCASIQQGRETQYFGPGTRLLVL.

This rearrangement joins TRBV28 to TRBJ2-5; D is perhaps TRBD1 or TRBD2 (5 bases each). Trimming removed 3 bases from V and 0 bases from J, with 14 bases in between. From germline, CDR1 is MDHEN and CDR2 SYDVKM. This CDR3 contains 16 residues. In nucleotides, the CDR3 is TGTGCCAGCAGTTTCCGGGGCCGGTTTTACCAAGAGACCCAGTACTTC. This codes for CASSFRGRFYQETQYF.

This clonotype was seen a handful of times. The V call is TRBV20-1, the J call TRBJ2-7; D call uncertain. Trimming cost V 3 bases and J 5 bases, with 5 bases left between them. The germline V gene encodes CDR1 DFQATT and CDR2 SNEGSKA (reference sequence). The CDR3 consists of 10 residues. CDR3 in amino acids: CSARSNEQYF. CDR3 DNA: TGCAGTGCTAGGAGCAACGAGCAGTACTTC.

The chain uses TRBV5-4 and TRBJ2-2, with D perhaps matching TRBD1 (6 bases). Germline V gives CDR1 SGHNT, CDR2 YYREEE (reference sequence). The V end lost 1 base, the J end lost 6 bases, and 10 bases lay between the germline ends. The CDR3 is 14 amino acids. The DNA of the CDR3 is TGTGCCAGCAGCTTGATTGACAGGCCCGGGGAGCTGTTTTTT. Translated, it gives CASSLIDRPGELFF.

V gene TRBV7-2 combines with J gene TRBJ2-2, with a possible D match to TRBD1 (7 bases). Germline assignment: CDR1 SGHTA and CDR2 FQGNSA. This CDR3 has 15 residues. Deletions cut 3 bases from V and 7 bases from J, with 15 bases between. CDR3 coding DNA: TGTGCCAGCAGCTTCAGGAGGGGGCCGGGCGGGGAGCTGTTTTTT. Protein product: CASSFRRGPGGELFF.

This clonotype was picked up a small number of times. This sequence joins TRBV27 and TRBJ1-1, with D maybe TRBD1 (5 bases). This CDR3 contains 15 residues. Germline loops: CDR1 MNHEY, CDR2 SMNVEV (reference sequence). Deletions cut 3 bases from V and 4 bases from J, with 15 bases between. CDR3 sequence (DNA): TGTGCCAGCAGTTTGGGCTGGGGCCTGACCACTGAAGCTTTCTTT. It encodes CASSLGWGLTTEAFF.

The table lists this clonotype with many counts. The V call is TRBV2, the J call TRBJ2-5, with 16 bases aligning to TRBD2. The CDR3 length is 17 residues. Germline CDR1 SNHLY, CDR2 FYNNEI. Losses at the gene ends were 6 bases for V and 4 bases for J; bases not matched to a gene: 8. CDR3 DNA: TGTGCCAGCAGGATAGCCGGGACTAGCGGGAGGGGAGAGACCCAGTACTTC. Translated, it gives CASRIAGTSGRGETQYF.

Turning to this clonotype: One base away lies a much larger clone, so this may be a sequencing read error. The chain carries TRBV12-3 or TRBV12-4 and TRBJ2-4; TRBD1 matches 7 bases. This CDR3 contains 15 residues. J was trimmed by 9 bases and V by 0 bases; bases with no gene match: 8. The CDR3 reads CASSLAATGRSIQYF. Here the CDR3 DNA reads TGTGCCAGCAGTTTAGCCGCGACAGGGCGCAGCATTCAGTACTTC.

The rearrangement uses TRBV6-5 and TRBJ1-1; perhaps TRBD1 as D (6 bases). With 3 bases removed from V and 4 bases from J, the gap between germline ends came to 15 bases. Germline-derived CDR1 and CDR2 are MNHEY and SVGAGI. The CDR3 is 15 amino acids. DNA of the CDR3: TGTGCCAGCAGTTATCACCCAGGGGCTGGCACTGAAGCTTTCTTT. This codes for CASSYHPGAGTEAFF.